This T cell receptor beta chain was sequenced in a study of T cell changes during pregnancy in multiple sclerosis. In this sample, this clone turned up once. In germline, CDR1 is MNHEY, CDR2 SVGAGI. CDR3 length: 14 residues. Trimming stripped 6 bases from V and 0 bases from J, with 9 bases between. Sequenced by immunoSEQ multiplex PCR; TCRdb stores in-frame clones only, minus some. The table includes around 69,000 clones, around 93% detected once. This sequence joins TRBV6-5 and TRBJ1-5; D possibly corresponds to TRBD1 (6 bases). This TCR was sampled from a female donor with multiple sclerosis, enrolled in a pregnancy study. The material was peripheral blood, obtained in the first trimester of pregnancy. DNA of the CDR3: TGTGCCAGCAGGGACAGTAATAGCAATCAGCCCCAGCATTTT. Protein product: CASRDSNSNQPQHF.